These 10 T cell receptor beta chains came from one sample sequenced in a study of shared clonotypes between healthy human individuals. The naive CD8 population came from CD45RO-negative cells selected for CCR7, without terminally differentiated effector memory CD45RA+ cells. Sequencing used immunoSEQ multiplex PCR; TCRdb keeps in-frame clones, though not all of them. The sample includes 550,000 to 650,000 clones, 90% to 97% of them seen just once. The specimen sequenced was naive CD8+ T cells sorted from blood. The source of these receptors is a woman in her thirties in good health.

This rearrangement joins TRBV28 to TRBJ2-7, with D maybe TRBD1 (6 bases). The CDR3 is made up of 14 amino acids. The V end lost 3 bases, the J end lost 5 bases, and 14 bases lay between the germline ends. Germline V gene sequence: CDR1 MDHEN, CDR2 SYDVKM. This chain's CDR3 is CASSFTGNLDEQYF. In nucleotides, the CDR3 is TGTGCCAGCAGTTTTACAGGGAACCTCGACGAGCAGTACTTC.

J is TRBJ2-3 and V is TRBV5-1, with TRBD1 identical over 7 bases. Trimming cost V 4 bases and J 6 bases; bases outside gene matches: 14. The CDR3 runs 16 residues. Germline lookup yields CDR1 SGHRS and CDR2 YFSETQ. Written as DNA, the CDR3 is TGCGCCAGCAGCCCCGGGACAGTGGGGGAGTTGGATACGCAGTATTTT. As protein: CASSPGTVGELDTQYF.

This chain joins TRBV21-1 and TRBJ1-2. TRBV21-1 is tagged as a pseudogene. The length of the CDR3 is 13 residues. The CDR3: CASSKAGNYGYTF. Here the CDR3 DNA reads TGTGCCAGCAGCAAAGCAGGGAACTATGGCTACACCTTC.

The chain combines TRBV11-2 with TRBJ2-7, with 7 bases identical to TRBD1. This CDR3 has 13 residues. Germline loops: CDR1 SGHAT, CDR2 FQNNGV. V lost 5 bases, J lost 4 bases, and 5 bases stayed unmatched. The CDR3 here is CASSPSTGYEQYF. In nucleotides, the CDR3 is TGTGCCAGCAGCCCATCGACAGGGTACGAGCAGTACTTC. Full variable domain (rest looked up from reference TRBV11-2 and TRBJ2-7): EAGVAQSPRYKIIEKRQSVAFWCNPISGHATLYWYQQILGQGPKLLIQFQNNGVVDDSQLPKDRFSAERLKGVDSTLKIQPAKLEDSAVYLCASSPSTGYEQYFGPGTRLTVT.

This chain joins TRBV28 and TRBJ2-7; 11 bases line up with TRBD2. The V gene end was trimmed by 6 bases and the J gene end by 2 bases; junction bases not matched to a gene: 6. The V gene's germline CDR1 is MDHEN and CDR2 SYDVKM. This CDR3 has 15 amino acids. CDR3 in DNA: TGTGCCAGCAGCCTGGGACTAGCGGCGACCTACGAGCAGTACTTC. It yields the protein CASSLGLAATYEQYF.

As regards this clone: The CDR3 carries no conserved terminal phenylalanine or tryptophan, so it likely arises from a read error. The DNA is omitted, as the CDR3 cannot be located on it reliably, and the CDR3 follows TCRdb's listing. This chain links TRBV5-4 with TRBJ2-7; the table's D call TRBD2 went unverified against the DNA. In germline, CDR1 is SGHNT, CDR2 YYREEE (reference sequence). The CDR3 numbers 12 amino acids, ends counted. The CDR3 spells CASSFNAGGPTI.

The chain joins TRBV20-1 to TRBJ2-1; unclear D gene. Trimming took 2 bases from V and 9 from J, leaving 8 bases between them. Germline values: CDR1 DFQATT, CDR2 SNEGSKA (reference sequence). This CDR3 has 11 amino acids. The CDR3 loop is CSARRVGEQFF. CDR3 nucleotides: TGCAGTGCTAGAAGGGTCGGTGAGCAGTTCTTC.

The chain links TRBV28 to TRBJ1-5, with 7 bases aligning to TRBD1. Germline V gene data show CDR1 as MDHEN and CDR2 as SYDVKM. This CDR3 comprises 15 residues. V shed 7 bases and J 1 base; nucleotides not matched to a gene: 7. Written as DNA, the CDR3 is TGTGCCAGCAAGAAGACAGGGTCGAGCAATCAGCCCCAGCATTTT. It translates to CASKKTGSSNQPQHF.

V and J are TRBV9 and TRBJ1-1; D is undetermined. Germline CDR1 SGDLS, CDR2 YYNGEE. The CDR3 sequence is 12 residues long. Trimming left V 4 bases short and J 4 bases short, with 8 bases between. The CDR3 region is CASSTEGTEAFF. The CDR3 DNA follows: TGTGCCAGCAGCACCGAGGGCACTGAAGCTTTCTTT.

This clone was picked up one time. V and J are TRBV28 and TRBJ2-1, with D perhaps TRBD1 (7 bases). The CDR3 totals 17 residues. The germline V and J ends were trimmed by 3 bases and 3 bases, with 18 bases remaining between them. Germline lookup yields CDR1 MDHEN and CDR2 SYDVKM. The DNA for the CDR3 is TGTGCCAGCAGTTTGAGTCGGAGGGGGACAGTCTACAATGAGCAGTTCTTC. It yields the protein CASSLSRRGTVYNEQFF.